This T cell receptor (beta chain) was recovered during a study of blood T cell repertoires in COVID-19. The overall study: T cells, B-cell-depleted T cells, or PBMCs supplied cDNA or gDNA.

In the original analysis: Amplification from reference gene primers served as the basis for estimated nucleated cell counts. Here immunoSEQ multiplex PCR was the method, and the copy in TCRdb shows in-frame clones only, minus some. For V, J and clone size, that table is used; D and trimming come from the DNA. The top ten clones hold approximately 7.5% of a sample with fewer than 350,000 clones, around nine tenths of them seen once. V was cut by 3 bases and J by 8 bases, with 11 bases left in between. CDR1 is GTSNPN, CDR2 SVGIG, per germline (reference sequence). The CDR3 is 12 amino acids. The source material was peripheral blood. The chain employs TRBV30 and TRBJ1-3; D call uncertain. The clonotype comes from a woman aged 25 to 39 with COVID-19, enrolled during active disease. DNA of the CDR3: TGTGCCTGGAGCCGAGAGTTAGACACCATATATTTT. Encoded protein: CAWSRELDTIYF.